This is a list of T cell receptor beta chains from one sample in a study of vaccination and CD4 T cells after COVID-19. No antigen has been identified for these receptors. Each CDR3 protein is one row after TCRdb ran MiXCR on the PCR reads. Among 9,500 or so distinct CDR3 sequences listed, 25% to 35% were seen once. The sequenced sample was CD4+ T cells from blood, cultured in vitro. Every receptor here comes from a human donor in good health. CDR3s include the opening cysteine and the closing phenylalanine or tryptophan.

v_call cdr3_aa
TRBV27 CASSRTPGGFQPQHF
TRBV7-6 CASSSSRALHF
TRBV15 CATSNRDRAFGYTF
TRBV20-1 CSARDSWTGYGNTIYF
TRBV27 CASSPRYPGQETQYF
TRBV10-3 CAISTWGRTEAFF
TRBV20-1 CSARVFVRRNSPLHF
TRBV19 CASTKNTEAFF
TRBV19 CASSIMETQYF
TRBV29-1 CSVRRGGPSGELFF
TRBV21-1 CASSKVARGQPYEQYF
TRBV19 CASSIGRAMDQFF
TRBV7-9 CASSLEGGRNTGELFF
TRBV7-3 CASSTSGSQNEQFF
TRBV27 CASSFYGSYEQYF
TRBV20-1 CSATGPYEQYF
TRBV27 CASSRGRDSPLHF
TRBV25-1 CASSSSRRRETQYF
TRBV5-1 CASSLFGNEQYF
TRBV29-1 CSALANQETQYF
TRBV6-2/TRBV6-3 CASSSIAGVGNQPQHF
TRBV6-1 CASRGAGFTEAFF
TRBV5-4 CASSSGTGHTGELFF
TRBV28 CASRATGVRGYTF
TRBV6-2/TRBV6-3 CASSYSMTDTNYGYTF
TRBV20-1 CSARESGLQPQHF
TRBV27 CASSLQGRGETQYF
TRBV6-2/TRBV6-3 CASREHGQGNQPQHF
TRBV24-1 CATTPRSGTGELFF
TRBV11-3 CASSLGGNEQYF
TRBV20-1 CSARERWTTLKQETQYF
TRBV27 CASSLLTQGKQYF
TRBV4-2 CASSQGGDTDTQYF
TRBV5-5 CASSPGTTLTDTQYF
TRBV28 CASRDGGYVNTEAFF
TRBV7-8 CASSLPGGLSYEQYF
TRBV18 CASSPSTSTDTQYF
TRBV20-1 CSAEGLSDTQYF
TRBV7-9 CASSWNAGGETQYF
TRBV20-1 CSAENHQGAQPQHF
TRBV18 CASSLGLADTDTQYF
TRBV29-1 CSVERGGVNTEAFF